This is a list of T cell receptor beta chains from one sample in a study of identical twins. TCRdb called the 5' RACE reads again in MiXCR, with one record for every CDR3 protein. The sample records a few hundred thousand distinct CDR3 sequences, around 8.8% being singletons. The same specimen was also included in a second study, on yellow fever vaccine responses in identical twins.

Sequences were obtained from memory (CD45RO+) T cells sorted from blood. These receptors all stem from a woman aged 18-30 years in good health. Both conserved end residues are part of each CDR3. A D gene is named only where the DNA matches it firmly. Some rows mark clone size as missing; the rest say once, few, many or name a class of expanded clone.

cdr3_aa: CSALPGPGLAASRTGELFF
cdr3_nt: TGCAGTGCTCTACCGGGTCCAGGACTAGCGGCCTCAAGGACCGGGGAGCTGTTTTTT
d_call: TRBD2
v_call: TRBV20-1
j_call: TRBJ2-2
clone_size: few

cdr3_aa: CSVEDLGANEQFF
cdr3_nt: TGCAGCGTTGAAGATCTTGGGGCGAATGAGCAGTTCTTC
d_call: .
v_call: TRBV29-1
j_call: TRBJ2-1
clone_size: many

cdr3_aa: CASSPMGLNTDTQYF
cdr3_nt: TGTGCCAGCAGCCCAATGGGGTTAAACACAGATACGCAGTATTTT
d_call: .
v_call: TRBV11-2
j_call: TRBJ2-3
clone_size: .

cdr3_aa: CASTSGKNGLAGGVSFF
cdr3_nt: TGTGCCAGCACCTCCGGGAAAAACGGACTAGCGGGAGGGGTGTCGTTCTTC
d_call: TRBD2
v_call: TRBV6-1
j_call: TRBJ2-1
clone_size: .

cdr3_aa: CASSTSGDQDTQYF
cdr3_nt: TGTGCCAGCAGCACTAGCGGGGACCAGGATACGCAGTATTTT
d_call: TRBD2
v_call: TRBV6-4
j_call: TRBJ2-3
clone_size: .

cdr3_aa: CSAQTGSGSTDTQYF
cdr3_nt: TGCAGCGCCCAGACCGGTAGCGGGAGCACAGATACGCAGTATTTT
d_call: TRBD2
v_call: TRBV29-1
j_call: TRBJ2-3
clone_size: many

cdr3_aa: CSVCTSGGITDTQYF
cdr3_nt: TGCAGCGTTTGTACCTCGGGGGGTATAACAGATACGCAGTATTTT
d_call: TRBD2
v_call: TRBV29-1
j_call: TRBJ2-3
clone_size: many

cdr3_aa: CASSLEGRGGDEQFF
cdr3_nt: TGCGCCAGCAGCTTGGAGGGCAGGGGAGGCGATGAGCAGTTCTTC
d_call: .
v_call: TRBV5-1
j_call: TRBJ2-1
clone_size: many

cdr3_aa: CAGSPGQQNSPLHF
cdr3_nt: TGTGCCGGCAGTCCGGGACAGCAAAATTCACCCCTCCACTTT
d_call: TRBD1
v_call: TRBV12-3/TRBV12-4
j_call: TRBJ1-6
clone_size: .

cdr3_aa: CSAREGFYEQYF
cdr3_nt: TGCAGTGCTAGAGAAGGCTTCTACGAGCAGTACTTC
d_call: .
v_call: TRBV20-1
j_call: TRBJ2-7
clone_size: .

cdr3_aa: CASSLILAGNLQETQYF
cdr3_nt: TGTGCCAGCAGCTTGATCCTAGCGGGTAATCTCCAAGAGACCCAGTACTTC
d_call: TRBD2
v_call: TRBV5-6
j_call: TRBJ2-5
clone_size: many

cdr3_aa: CASSPRLAGGTQYF
cdr3_nt: TGTGCCAGCAGCCCAAGACTAGCGGGGGGGACCCAGTACTTC
d_call: TRBD2
v_call: TRBV9
j_call: TRBJ2-5
clone_size: .

cdr3_aa: CASSPVGTTYNEQFF
cdr3_nt: TGTGCCAGCTCACCAGTCGGGACTACCTACAATGAGCAGTTCTTC
d_call: TRBD2
v_call: TRBV18
j_call: TRBJ2-1
clone_size: many

cdr3_aa: CASSQDWKGLDTIYF
cdr3_nt: TGTGCCAGCAGCCAAGATTGGAAGGGATTAGACACCATATATTTT
d_call: .
v_call: TRBV4-2
j_call: TRBJ1-3
clone_size: few

cdr3_aa: CASSRSAGGLYNEQFF
cdr3_nt: TGTGCCAGCAGTCGTTCGGCGGGAGGGCTCTACAATGAGCAGTTCTTC
d_call: TRBD2
v_call: TRBV6-4
j_call: TRBJ2-1
clone_size: .

cdr3_aa: CASSFGGGATDTQYF
cdr3_nt: TGTGCCAGCTCTTTCGGCGGGGGGGCCACAGATACGCAGTATTTT
d_call: TRBD2
v_call: TRBV28
j_call: TRBJ2-3
clone_size: few

cdr3_aa: CASSLIWGQGASNEQFF
cdr3_nt: TGCGCCAGCAGCTTGATTTGGGGGCAGGGGGCTTCGAATGAGCAGTTCTTC
d_call: TRBD1
v_call: TRBV5-1
j_call: TRBJ2-1
clone_size: many

cdr3_aa: CATSRVGPLNSPLHF
cdr3_nt: TGTGCCACCAGCAGAGTAGGGCCTCTAAATTCACCCCTCCACTTT
d_call: .
v_call: TRBV15
j_call: TRBJ1-6
clone_size: .

cdr3_aa: CASSDSGGGTDTQYF
cdr3_nt: TGTGCCAGCAGTGACTCTGGCGGGGGCACAGATACGCAGTATTTT
d_call: .
v_call: TRBV6-4
j_call: TRBJ2-3
clone_size: many

cdr3_aa: CATNLGTSGYIQYF
cdr3_nt: TGTGCCACCAATTTAGGGACTAGCGGCTACATTCAGTACTTC
d_call: TRBD2
v_call: TRBV28
j_call: TRBJ2-4
clone_size: many

cdr3_aa: CASSLEGLAGSDEQFF
cdr3_nt: TGCGCCAGCAGCTTGGAAGGACTAGCGGGGTCGGATGAGCAGTTCTTC
d_call: TRBD2
v_call: TRBV5-1
j_call: TRBJ2-1
clone_size: .

cdr3_aa: CASSLEGQGVEKLFF
cdr3_nt: TGCGCCAGCAGCTTGGAAGGACAGGGTGTAGAAAAACTGTTTTTT
d_call: TRBD1
v_call: TRBV5-1
j_call: TRBJ1-4
clone_size: few

cdr3_aa: CASRLDRTNEKLFF
cdr3_nt: TGCGCCAGCCGCTTAGACAGAACTAATGAAAAACTGTTTTTT
d_call: .
v_call: TRBV5-1
j_call: TRBJ1-4
clone_size: few

cdr3_aa: CAIDRGNTGELFF
cdr3_nt: TGTGCCATCGACAGGGGGAACACCGGGGAGCTGTTTTTT
d_call: TRBD1
v_call: TRBV24-1
j_call: TRBJ2-2
clone_size: .

cdr3_aa: CASSPQGQVEAFF
cdr3_nt: TGTGCCAGCTCACCACAGGGGCAGGTTGAAGCTTTCTTT
d_call: .
v_call: TRBV18
j_call: TRBJ1-1
clone_size: few

cdr3_aa: CASSLGGSPEANEQFF
cdr3_nt: TGTGCCAGCAGTTTAGGTGGCTCCCCGGAGGCCAATGAGCAGTTCTTC
d_call: .
v_call: TRBV12-3/TRBV12-4
j_call: TRBJ2-1
clone_size: few

cdr3_aa: CASSEEGRAPNSPLHF
cdr3_nt: TGTGCCAGCAGTGAAGAAGGGAGGGCTCCTAATTCACCCCTCCACTTT
d_call: .
v_call: TRBV2
j_call: TRBJ1-6
clone_size: few